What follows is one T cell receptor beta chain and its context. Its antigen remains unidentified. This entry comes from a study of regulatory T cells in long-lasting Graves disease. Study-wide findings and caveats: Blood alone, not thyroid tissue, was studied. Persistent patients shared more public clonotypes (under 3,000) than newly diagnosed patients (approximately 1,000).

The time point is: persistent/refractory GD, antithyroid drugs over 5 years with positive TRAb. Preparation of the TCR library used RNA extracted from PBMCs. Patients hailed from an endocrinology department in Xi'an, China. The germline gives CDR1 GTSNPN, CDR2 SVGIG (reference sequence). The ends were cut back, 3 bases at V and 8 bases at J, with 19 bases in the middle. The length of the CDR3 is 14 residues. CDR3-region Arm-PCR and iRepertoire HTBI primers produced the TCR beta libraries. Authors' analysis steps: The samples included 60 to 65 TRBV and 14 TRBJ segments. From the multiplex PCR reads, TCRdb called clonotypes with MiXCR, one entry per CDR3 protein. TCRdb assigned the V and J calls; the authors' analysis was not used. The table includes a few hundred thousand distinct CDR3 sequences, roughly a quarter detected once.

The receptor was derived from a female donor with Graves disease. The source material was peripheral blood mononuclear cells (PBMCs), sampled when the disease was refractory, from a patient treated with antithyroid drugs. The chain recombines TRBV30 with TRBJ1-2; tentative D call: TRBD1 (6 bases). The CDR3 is CAWSAAGVAGGYTF. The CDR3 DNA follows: TGTGCCTGGAGCGCCGCAGGGGTAGCGGGGGGCTACACCTTC.